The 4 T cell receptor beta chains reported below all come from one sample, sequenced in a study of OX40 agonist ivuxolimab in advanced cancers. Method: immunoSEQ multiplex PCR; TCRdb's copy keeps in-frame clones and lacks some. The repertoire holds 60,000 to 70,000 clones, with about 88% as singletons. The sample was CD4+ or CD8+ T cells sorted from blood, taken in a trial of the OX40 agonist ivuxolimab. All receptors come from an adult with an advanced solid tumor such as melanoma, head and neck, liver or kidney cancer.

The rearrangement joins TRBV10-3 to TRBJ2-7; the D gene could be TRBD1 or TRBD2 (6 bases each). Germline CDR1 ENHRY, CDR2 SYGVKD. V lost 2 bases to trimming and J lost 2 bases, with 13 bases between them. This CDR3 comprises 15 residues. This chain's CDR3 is CAISEAQGGAYEQYF. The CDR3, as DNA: TGTGCCATCAGTGAGGCACAGGGAGGAGCCTACGAGCAGTACTTC.

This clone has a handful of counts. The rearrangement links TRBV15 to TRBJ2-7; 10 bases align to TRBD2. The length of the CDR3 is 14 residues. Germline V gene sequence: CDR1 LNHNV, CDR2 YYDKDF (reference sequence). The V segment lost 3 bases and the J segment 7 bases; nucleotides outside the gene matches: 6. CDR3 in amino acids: CATSRLAGENEQYF. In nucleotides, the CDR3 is TGTGCCACCAGCAGGCTAGCGGGAGAAAATGAGCAGTACTTC.

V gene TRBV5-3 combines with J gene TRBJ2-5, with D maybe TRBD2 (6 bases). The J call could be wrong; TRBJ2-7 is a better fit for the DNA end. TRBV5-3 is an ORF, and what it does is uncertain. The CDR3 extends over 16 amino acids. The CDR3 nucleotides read TGTGCCAGAAGCTTGGGGCGGGGCCTAAGCTCCTACGAGCAGTACTTC. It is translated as CARSLGRGLSSYEQYF.

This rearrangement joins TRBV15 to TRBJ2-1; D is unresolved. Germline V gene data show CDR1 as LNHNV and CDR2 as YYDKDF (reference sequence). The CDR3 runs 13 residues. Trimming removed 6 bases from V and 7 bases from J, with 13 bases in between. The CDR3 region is CATRGSNENEQFF. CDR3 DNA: TGTGCCACCAGGGGGTCCAACGAAAATGAGCAGTTCTTC.